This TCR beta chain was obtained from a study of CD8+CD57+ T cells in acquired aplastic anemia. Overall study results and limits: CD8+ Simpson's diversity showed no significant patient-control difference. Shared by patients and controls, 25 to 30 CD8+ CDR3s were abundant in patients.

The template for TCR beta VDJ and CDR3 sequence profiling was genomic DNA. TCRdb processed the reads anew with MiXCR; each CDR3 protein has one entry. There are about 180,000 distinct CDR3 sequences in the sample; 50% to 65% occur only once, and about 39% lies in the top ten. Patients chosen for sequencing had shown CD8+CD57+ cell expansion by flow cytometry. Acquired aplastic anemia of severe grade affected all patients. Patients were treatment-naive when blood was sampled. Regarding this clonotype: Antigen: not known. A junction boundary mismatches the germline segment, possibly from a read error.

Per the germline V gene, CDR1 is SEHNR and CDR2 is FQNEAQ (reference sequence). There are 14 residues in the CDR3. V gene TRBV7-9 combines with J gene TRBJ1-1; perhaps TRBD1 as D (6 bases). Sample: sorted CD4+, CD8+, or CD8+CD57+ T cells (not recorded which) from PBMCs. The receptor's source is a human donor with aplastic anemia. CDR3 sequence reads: CASSPYQGFAEAFF. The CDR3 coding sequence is TGCGCCAGCAGCCCGTACCAGGGGTTCGCTGAAGCTTTCTTT.